A single sample is the source of the 22 T cell receptor delta chains below, sequenced in a study of γδ T cells in repeated Plasmodium falciparum infection. TCRdb re-processed the multiplex PCR reads via CATT. The table includes tens of thousands of delta-chain clones, approximately 1.5% detected once. Bulk repertoires came from Vgamma9/Vdelta2+ or Vdelta2-negative gammadelta T cells flow-sorted from PBMC. The sequencing input was gamma-delta T cells from blood. These receptors all stem from a pool of human donors (malaria-infected and uninfected, not separated).

In this sample, this clone turned up many times. TCRdb's protein for this DNA is that of a much larger clone and differs from the translation at residue 12, likely a read error; the protein shown is the DNA translation. V and J are TRDV1 and TRDJ1; 7 bases are shared with TRDD2. Germline V lookup: CDR1 TSWWSYY, CDR2 QGS. The CDR3 has 25 residues. The CDR3 loop is CALGDLRPIPTGMGRAYNSTDKLIF. In nucleotides, the CDR3 is TGTGCTCTTGGGGACTTAAGGCCCATTCCTACGGGAATGGGGAGGGCTTATAACTCCACCGATAAGCTCATCTTT.

This clone was seen many times. A much larger clone differs from this one at a single base, so this may be a read error. This chain links TRDV1 with TRDJ1; 7 bases are a match to TRDD2. Trimming removed 4 bases from V and 7 bases from J; junction bases left unmatched: 27. This CDR3 spans 20 amino acids. Germline V gene data show CDR1 as TSWWSYY and CDR2 as QGS. CDR3 in DNA: TGTGCTCTTGGGGCTCCATTTTCCTACTTACACCGGGGGGCCACTGTTAAACTCATCTTT. This codes for CALGAPFSYLHRGATVKLIF.

Regarding this clone: A single base is all that separates this from a far larger clone, so a read error is likely. Other nucleotide sequences in the sample specify the same CDR3. The V segment is TRDV1, and no J call was made; the table gives TRDD3 as D, unverified against the DNA. Per germline, CDR1 TSWWSYY and CDR2 QGS. The CDR3 runs to 19 residues. The CDR3, as DNA: TGTGCTCTTGGCCCTTCTCACCGGGGGTACTGGGGGATAACCGATAAGCTCATCTTT. Amino acid sequence: CALGPSHRGYWGITDKLIF.

Comments on this clone: TCRdb attributes to this sequence the protein of a much larger clone, which differs from the DNA translation at residue 13; a read error is likely, and the protein displayed is translated from the DNA. The J gene is TRDJ1, the V gene TRDV1; D might be TRDD2 (6 bases). The J gene was not available in TCRdb and was assigned here by matching the DNA to germline segments. This CDR3 has 19 amino acids. V lost 4 bases, J lost 1 base, and 25 bases lay in between. Germline V CDR1 and CDR2: TSWWSYY, QGS. The CDR3 sequence is CALGVAFPTTNPCTDKLIF. CDR3 DNA: TGTGCTCTTGGGGTCGCCTTCCCAACAACTAATCCCTGCACCGATAAACTCATCTTT.

By proportion, this clone is medium-sized (0.01 to 0.1%). Translating this DNA gives a protein that differs at residue 4 from the TCRdb one, which belongs to a much larger clone; a read error is likely, and the protein shown is this translation. This chain connects TRDV2 to TRDJ1; the match to TRDD3 covers 8 bases. The V gene end was trimmed by 4 bases and the J gene end by 0 bases; junction bases not matched to a gene: 6. This CDR3 region has 15 residues. Germline V gene sequence: CDR1 GEAIGNYY, CDR2 EKD. CDR3 bases: TGTGCCTGTGAGGTACTGGGGGTTTACACCGATAAACTCATCTTT. Its translation: CACEVLGVYTDKLIF.

A remark on this clone: With a far larger clone one base away, a read error is the likely cause. This sample also contains other DNA sequences that code for the same CDR3. The gene calls are TRDV3 and TRDJ1, with 10 bases identical to TRDD3. CDR1 and CDR2 (germline): TVYSNPD, GDNSRS (reference sequence). The trim removed 4 bases at V and 5 bases at J, leaving 22 bases unmatched. The CDR3 has 18 amino acids. CDR3 nucleotides: TGTGCCTCCCGCCTCCTAAGAGTATTCCGGGGGATACGTGATAAACTCATCTTT. Amino acids: CASRLLRVFRGIRDKLIF.

In its sample, this clone was seen a few times. The protein TCRdb lists belongs to a much larger clone and differs from this DNA's translation at residue 7, which points to a read error; the protein shown is made from the DNA. The rearrangement links TRDV3 to TRDJ1, with D possibly matching TRDD3 (5 bases). TCRdb does not report a J gene; here it was assigned by matching the DNA to germline references. The CDR3 is 12 amino acids. V shed 1 base and J shed 3 bases, with 9 bases lying between them. CDR1 is TVYSNPD and CDR2 is GDNSRS in the germline V gene (reference sequence). CDR3 residues: CAFMGCPDKLIF. In DNA, the CDR3 is TGTGCCTTTATGGGATGTCCCGATAAACTCATCTTT.

To note about this clone: This is likely an artifact of a read error, given a far larger clone one base away. The sample carries other DNA sequences with the same CDR3. The chain employs TRDV1 and TRDJ1; tentatively, D is TRDD3 (6 bases). In the absence of a J gene in TCRdb, the DNA was matched to germline to assign it here. This CDR3 is 17 amino acids long. Looked up from germline, CDR1 is TSWWSYY and CDR2 is QGS. The CDR3 region has the DNA TGTGCTCTCGGGGAACTGGCTTGGATACCGTACACCGATAAACTCATCTTT. This gives the protein CALGELAWIPYTDKLIF.

In this sample, this clone turned up a few times. This DNA's translation differs at residue 13 from TCRdb's protein, which comes from a much larger clone; a read error is likely, and the protein shown is translated from the DNA. CDR3 region: CALGGLRASTLTPTAQLFF. Written as DNA, the CDR3 is TGTGCTCTTGGGGGGCTACGAGCCAGCACCCTAACCCCGACAGCACAACTCTTCTTT. V usage is TRDV1 and J usage is TRDJ2; no reliable D call. CDR1 TSWWSYY and CDR2 QGS come from the germline V gene. This CDR3 has 19 residues. Deletions cut 4 bases from V and 4 bases from J, with 25 bases between.

This clone was seen only a few times. This is likely an artifact of a read error, given a far larger clone one base away. Other DNA sequences in this sample translate to the same CDR3. This rearrangement joins TRDV1 to TRDJ1; the match to TRDD3 covers 8 bases. The J gene, left out of TCRdb, was set here by checking the DNA against germline. J gave up 3 bases and V 3 bases, and 15 bases lay outside the gene matches. The CDR3 loop spans 18 amino acids. The germline CDR1 and CDR2 sequences are TSWWSYY and QGS. The CDR3 loop reads CALGESPLYWGSSDKLIF. The CDR3 DNA follows: TGTGCTCTTGGGGAGAGCCCCCTGTACTGGGGGTCTTCCGATAAACTCATCTTT.

This clone has only a few counts. The protein that TCRdb holds for this DNA derives from a much larger clone and differs from the translated DNA at residue 14, which likely indicates a read error; the protein shown here is translated from the DNA. The chain uses TRDV3 and TRDJ3; 12 bases line up with TRDD3. Germline V gene data show CDR1 as TVYSNPD and CDR2 as GDNSRS (reference sequence). The CDR3 runs to 28 residues. Trimming cost V 4 bases and J 4 bases; bases outside gene matches: 41. The CDR3 region is CASPMSPVVPSRECWGIRGWWDTRQMFF. The CDR3 DNA follows: TGTGCCTCTCCGATGTCCCCGGTGGTCCCGTCCCGCGAGTGCTGGGGGATACGTGGCTGGTGGGACACCCGACAGATGTTTTTC.

Many counts were recorded for this clone. For this DNA, TCRdb reports the protein of a much larger clone, which diverges at residue 6, most likely from a read error; the protein presented here is translated directly from the DNA. CDR3 loop: CALGASKPTLGDTPPLLTAQLFF. Here the CDR3 DNA reads TGTGCTCTTGGGGCCTCCAAACCTACACTGGGGGATACCCCTCCCCTCCTAACAGCACAACTCTTCTTT. The chain couples TRDV1 to TRDJ2, with 12 bases identical to TRDD3. The CDR3 covers 23 residues. V was clipped by 4 bases and J by 5 bases; unmatched bases: 26. The germline CDR1 and CDR2 sequences are TSWWSYY and QGS.

This clone has just a few counts. This likely came from a read error, as a far larger clone is one base away. This specimen includes other DNA sequences encoding the same CDR3. The CDR3 DNA is TGTGCTCTTGGGGAACGGAGGGAGACCGGGGGGTACCAAGGGTCGTACACCGATAAACTCATCTTT. Protein: CALGERRETGGYQGSYTDKLIF. The chain combines TRDV1 with TRDJ1; D possibly corresponds to TRDD3 (5 bases). Matching the DNA to germline supplied the J gene, which TCRdb does not give. Germline CDR1 reads TSWWSYY; CDR2 reads QGS. The CDR3 is 22 residues long. The V gene lost 1 base and the J gene lost 0 bases, with 30 bases spanning the gap.

This clone showed up many times. The amino acid sequence in TCRdb belongs to a much larger clone and departs from this DNA's translation at residue 5, likely a sequencing read error; the sequence shown is translated from the DNA. The chain is built from TRDV1 and TRDJ1, with 10 positions matching TRDD3. The ends lost 4 bases at V and 7 bases at J; junction bases unmatched: 18. The CDR3 covers 18 residues. Germline values: CDR1 TSWWSYY, CDR2 QGS. CDR3 nucleotide sequence: TGTGCTCTTGGGGGGCCACTACGTACTGGGGGATCGGGCGGTAAACTCATCTTT. It is translated as CALGGPLRTGGSGGKLIF.

This clone turned up a few times. A far larger clone is one nucleotide away, so this likely arose from a read error. This CDR3 is also generated by other DNA sequences in the sample. This sequence joins TRDV1 and TRDJ1, with TRDD3 matching 9 bases. This CDR3 is 17 amino acids long. Germline V gene lookup returns CDR1 TSWWSYY and CDR2 QGS. The CDR3 reads CALGDSTGIRYSDKLIF. CDR3 DNA sequence: TGTGCTCTTGGGGATTCTACGGGGATACGATACAGCGATAAACTCATTTTT.

Concerning this clone: A read error is likely here: a far larger clone is one base away. Other DNA sequences from this sample encode an identical CDR3 as well. J is TRDJ2 and V is TRDV1; the D gene is possibly TRDD2 (5 bases). Trimming shortened V by 4 bases and J by 0 bases, and 54 bases separated the two germline ends. The CDR3 extends over 30 amino acids. From germline, CDR1 is TSWWSYY and CDR2 QGS. The CDR3 loop is CALGGLTTKPPLPGFRNDACGSALTAQLFF. CDR3 in DNA: TGTGCTCTTGGGGGACTAACAACTAAACCCCCCCTACCCGGATTTCGTAATGATGCCTGCGGTAGTGCTTTGACAGCACAACTCTTCTTT.

This clone was counted a few times. A far larger clone is only one base removed, so a read error is likely. The V and J genes are TRDV1 and TRDJ1, with TRDD3 matching over 13 bases. Because TCRdb records no J gene, it was assigned here through a match of the DNA to germline. The CDR3 loop spans 21 amino acids. CDR1 TSWWSYY and CDR2 QGS come from the germline V gene. CDR3 in amino acids: CALGFPARVLGDTQDTDKLIF. The CDR3 DNA is TGTGCTCTGGGTTTTCCCGCCCGGGTACTGGGGGATACGCAGGACACCGACAAACTCATCTTT.

Ten or more counts support this clone. A far larger clone is off by one base, so a read error is likely. The sample holds other DNA sequences that translate to the same CDR3. The rearrangement uses TRDV2 and TRDJ1; 8 nucleotides match TRDD3. The CDR3 extends over 15 amino acids. Per germline, CDR1 GEAIGNYY and CDR2 EKD. V lost 3 bases to trimming and J lost 0 bases; unmatched junction nucleotides: 5. The CDR3 reads CACDQTGGYTDKLIF. In DNA, the CDR3 is TGTGCCTGTGACCAAACTGGGGGGTACACCGATAAACTCATCTTT.

This clone was seen at least ten times. The CDR3 here is CALGLPNGWGIRGYTDKLIF. The CDR3 DNA sequence: TGTGCTCTTGGTTTACCAAATGGATGGGGGATACGCGGGTACACCGATAAACTCATCTTT. The rearrangement joins TRDV1 to TRDJ1; 11 nucleotides match TRDD3. Germline V gene data show CDR1 as TSWWSYY and CDR2 as QGS. Trimming removed 6 bases from V and 0 bases from J; junction bases left unmatched: 18. The CDR3 spans 20 residues.

Notes on this clone: TCRdb assigns this DNA the protein of a much larger clone, which departs from its translation at residue 13; this likely reflects a read error, and the protein shown comes from translating the DNA. The genes are TRDV1 and TRDJ1; D uncertain. In the absence of a J gene in TCRdb, the DNA was matched to germline to assign it here. V lost 4 bases and J lost 0, with 24 bases in between. CDR3 length: 19 amino acids. Germline lookup yields CDR1 TSWWSYY and CDR2 QGS. The CDR3 spells CALGGRLKKSLRHTDKLIF. DNA of the CDR3: TGTGCTCTTGGGGGAAGACTTAAAAAGTCCCTCCGGCACACCGATAAACTCATCTTT.

The table lists this clone with many counts. Given a much more abundant clone one base away, this may be a read error. This sample also contains other DNA sequences that code for the same CDR3. The chain employs TRDV1 and TRDJ1; 13 nucleotides agree with TRDD3. The V gene end was trimmed by 0 bases and the J gene end by 10 bases; junction bases not matched to a gene: 32. Germline V gene lookup returns CDR1 TSWWSYY and CDR2 QGS. The CDR3 is made up of 24 amino acids. The CDR3 bases are TGTGCTCTTGGGGAACTAGTCCCTAGCTATAAGCTAGCATCGACTGGGGGATACGCGTTAACACTCATCTTT. It codes for CALGELVPSYKLASTGGYALTLIF.

This clone was seen at least ten times. TCRdb's protein for this DNA is that of a much larger clone and differs from the translation at residue 6, likely a read error; the protein shown is the DNA translation. The V call is TRDV2, the J call TRDJ1; D not certain. V lost 2 bases and J lost 4, with 10 bases in between. Germline lookup yields CDR1 GEAIGNYY and CDR2 EKD. The CDR3 contains 13 residues. CDR3 sequence (DNA): TGTGCCTGTGACAGTGCAGGAGTCGATAAACTCATCTTT. This codes for CACDSAGVDKLIF.